The clone carrying this TCR beta chain was observed a few times. This sample is drawn from a study of blood T cell repertoires in COVID-19. In the original workflow: Nucleated cell counts were estimated from reference gene primer amplification. Using immunoSEQ multiplex PCR, the repertoire was profiled, and TCRdb retains in-frame clones only, with some absent. From that table come the V and J calls and clone size; the DNA was used to work out D and trimming. The data hold a few hundred thousand clones, with around four fifths observed a single time. Germline V CDR1 and CDR2: SGHDN, FVKESK. The CDR3 loop spans 14 amino acids. V lost 6 bases to trimming and J lost 6 bases; unmatched junction nucleotides: 7.

This TCR came from a man aged 55-75 years who had recovered from COVID-19. The sequenced material came from peripheral blood. V gene TRBV14 combines with J gene TRBJ2-2; 7 positions match TRBD2. The CDR3 nucleotides are TGTGCCAGCAGGCCCCGGGGGGTGGCCGGGGAGCTGTTTTTT. Translated, it gives CASRPRGVAGELFF.